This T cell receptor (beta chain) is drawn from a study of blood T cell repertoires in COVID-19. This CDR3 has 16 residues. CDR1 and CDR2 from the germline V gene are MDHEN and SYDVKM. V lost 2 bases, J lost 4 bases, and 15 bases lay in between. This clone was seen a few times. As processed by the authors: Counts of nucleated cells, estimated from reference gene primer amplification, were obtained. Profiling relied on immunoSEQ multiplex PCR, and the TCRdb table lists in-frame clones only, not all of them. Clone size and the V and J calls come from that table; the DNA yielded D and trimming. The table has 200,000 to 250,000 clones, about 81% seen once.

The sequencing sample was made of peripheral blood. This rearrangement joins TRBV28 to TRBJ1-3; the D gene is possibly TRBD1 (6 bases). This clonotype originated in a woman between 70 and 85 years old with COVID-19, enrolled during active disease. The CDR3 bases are TGTGCCAGCAGTTTAGGAGGCGGGGGGCACGGAAACACCATATATTTT. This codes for CASSLGGGGHGNTIYF.